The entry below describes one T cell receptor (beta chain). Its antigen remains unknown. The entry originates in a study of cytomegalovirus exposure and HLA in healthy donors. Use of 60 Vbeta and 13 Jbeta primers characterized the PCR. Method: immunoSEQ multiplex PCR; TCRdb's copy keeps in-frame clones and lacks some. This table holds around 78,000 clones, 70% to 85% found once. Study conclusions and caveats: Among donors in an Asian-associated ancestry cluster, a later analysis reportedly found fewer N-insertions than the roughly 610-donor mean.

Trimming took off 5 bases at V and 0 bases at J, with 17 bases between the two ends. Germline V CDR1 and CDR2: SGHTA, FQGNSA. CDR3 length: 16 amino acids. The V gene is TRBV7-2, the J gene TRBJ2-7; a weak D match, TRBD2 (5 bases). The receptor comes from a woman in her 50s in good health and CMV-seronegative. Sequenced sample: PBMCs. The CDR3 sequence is CASSREGGTSSYEQYF. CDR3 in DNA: TGTGCCAGCAGCCGAGAGGGCGGTACAAGCTCCTACGAGCAGTACTTC.